Given below is one T cell receptor (beta chain) in context. This sample is part of a study of blood T cell repertoires in COVID-19. Study-wide context: COVID-19 samples collected from the United States, Italy and Spain covered acute and convalescent phases. T cells, B-cell-depleted T cells, or PBMCs supplied cDNA or gDNA.

Per the study methods: Reference gene primers were amplified, and this amplification served to estimate nucleated cell counts. Sequencing was performed with immunoSEQ multiplex PCR; in TCRdb, only in-frame clones are kept and a portion is missing. The V and J calls and the clone size are those of that table, but D and trimming were determined from the DNA. The sample includes over 70,000 clones, 82% seen only once; the top ten take under 4.5%. The sequence derives from a woman aged 55-69 years with acute or convalescent COVID-19. The sequencing input was peripheral blood.

The CDR3 is CASSPGTENTEAFF. The CDR3 DNA follows: TGTGCCAGCTCACCGGGGACAGAGAACACTGAAGCTTTCTTT. The rearrangement links TRBV18 to TRBJ1-1, with 7 nucleotides matching TRBD1. V lost 3 bases to trimming and J lost 1 base; unmatched junction nucleotides: 2. CDR1 and CDR2 (germline): KGHSH, LQKENI. The CDR3 is 14 residues long.